These T cell receptor beta chains were read from a single sample in a study of graft-versus-host responses after intestinal transplantation. TCRdb's table, derived via immunoSEQ multiplex PCR, lists solely in-frame clones and lacks some. In the table there are 90,000 to 130,000 clones, 85% to 95% of which are singletons. What these receptors recognize is not known. The sequenced sample was unstimulated CD8+ T cells sorted from spleen or lymph node cells, obtained before transplant. All receptors derive from a human donor who was the organ donor for an intestinal transplant. Each CDR3 is given with its conserved first and last residue. D genes are given only for firm matches. Some rows have no size entry. The others give once, few or many, or a class for an expanded clone.

d_gene	v_gene	j_gene	abundance	CDR3nt	CDR3aa
NA	TRBV6-5	TRBJ1-1	NA	TGTGCCAGCAGTTATAAGGGGTGGAGGGACACTGAAGCTTTCTTT	CASSYKGWRDTEAFF
NA	TRBV9	TRBJ1-2	NA	TGTGCCAGCAGCGTAGGTCAGGGTGACTATGGCTACACCTTC	CASSVGQGDYGYTF
NA	TRBV6-5	TRBJ1-2	NA	TGTGCCAGCAGACAGGGCTATGGCTACACCTTC	CASRQGYGYTF
TRBD2	TRBV10-2	TRBJ2-1	NA	TGCGCCAGCTGTGAAGCGGGAGCTGAGCAGTTCTTC	CASCEAGAEQFF
NA	TRBV7-8	TRBJ2-7	NA	TGTGCCAGCAGCTTAGAAAAGCTGGAGGGCTACTACGAGCAGTACTTC	CASSLEKLEGYYEQYF
NA	TRBV6-5	TRBJ2-3	once	TGTGCCAGCAGTAGGGGAGGCACAGATACGCAGTATTTT	CASSRGGTDTQYF
NA	TRBV6-6	TRBJ2-7	NA	TGTGCCAGCAGTTACTTTTCGGGCAACGAGCAGTACTTC	CASSYFSGNEQYF
NA	TRBV28	TRBJ2-7	NA	TGTGCCAGCAGTTTTTTGGACTACGAGCAGTACTTC	CASSFLDYEQYF
NA	TRBV19	TRBJ2-1	NA	TGTGCCAGTAGTATAGCTTGGCCCCCTGGCTCCTACAATGAGCAGTTCTTC	CASSIAWPPGSYNEQFF
NA	TRBV5-8	TRBJ2-1	NA	TGTGCCAGCCCTGACCGCGGAGCCGGCTCCGATGAGCAGTTCTTC	CASPDRGAGSDEQFF
TRBD1	TRBV11-2	TRBJ2-7	NA	TGTGCCAGCAGCCCCGGGACAGGGGACGAGCAGTACTTC	CASSPGTGDEQYF
NA	TRBV5-5	TRBJ2-5	NA	TGTGCCAGCAGTCTGGATGTACACAGGGCTCGAGAGACCCAGTACTTC	CASSLDVHRARETQYF
TRBD2	TRBV6-5	TRBJ2-3	NA	TGTGCCAGCAGTTATCTAGCGGGAATCACAGATACGCAGTATTTT	CASSYLAGITDTQYF
TRBD2	TRBV9	TRBJ2-1	NA	TGTGCCAGCTCTAGCGGGCCCAACAATGAGCAGTTCTTC	CASSSGPNNEQFF
TRBD1	TRBV9	TRBJ1-4	NA	TGTGCCAGCAGCGTAGGGACAGGGGAAAAACTGTTTTTT	CASSVGTGEKLFF
NA	TRBV5-4	TRBJ1-2	NA	TGTGCCAGCAGCTTGGACAGTAACTATGGCTACACCTTC	CASSLDSNYGYTF
NA	TRBV6-5	TRBJ2-3	once	TGTGCCAGCAGGGAAGGGATAGCAGATACGCAGTATTTT	CASREGIADTQYF
NA	TRBV28	TRBJ1-1	NA	TGTGCCAGCAGTTTAAGGCGTATGAACACTGAAGCTTTCTTT	CASSLRRMNTEAFF
TRBD1	TRBV15	TRBJ2-3	NA	TGTGCCACCAGCAGCGAGAACAGGGGGCATAGGGGAGATACGCAGTATTTT	CATSSENRGHRGDTQYF
NA	TRBV5-6	TRBJ1-1	NA	TGTGCCAGCAGCTCGCCTTTCGGGAACACTGAAGCTTTCTTT	CASSSPFGNTEAFF
TRBD1	TRBV28	TRBJ2-3	NA	TGTGCCAGCAGTATCACCGGGACAGGGGGTACAGATACGCAGTATTTT	CASSITGTGGTDTQYF
NA	TRBV27	TRBJ2-1	NA	TGTGCCAGCAGTTTAAGGGCTGAGCAGTTCTTC	CASSLRAEQFF
NA	TRBV4-1	TRBJ1-5	NA	TGCGCCAGCAGCCACCAACAGGGACATCAGCCCCAGCATTTT	CASSHQQGHQPQHF
TRBD2	TRBV9	TRBJ2-3	NA	TGTGCCAGCAGTAGAGCGGGAGGGGTAACAGATACGCAGTATTTT	CASSRAGGVTDTQYF
TRBD2	TRBV10-2	TRBJ2-1	NA	TGCGCCAGCATCTCCGGGACTAGCGGCTACAATGAGCAGTTCTTC	CASISGTSGYNEQFF